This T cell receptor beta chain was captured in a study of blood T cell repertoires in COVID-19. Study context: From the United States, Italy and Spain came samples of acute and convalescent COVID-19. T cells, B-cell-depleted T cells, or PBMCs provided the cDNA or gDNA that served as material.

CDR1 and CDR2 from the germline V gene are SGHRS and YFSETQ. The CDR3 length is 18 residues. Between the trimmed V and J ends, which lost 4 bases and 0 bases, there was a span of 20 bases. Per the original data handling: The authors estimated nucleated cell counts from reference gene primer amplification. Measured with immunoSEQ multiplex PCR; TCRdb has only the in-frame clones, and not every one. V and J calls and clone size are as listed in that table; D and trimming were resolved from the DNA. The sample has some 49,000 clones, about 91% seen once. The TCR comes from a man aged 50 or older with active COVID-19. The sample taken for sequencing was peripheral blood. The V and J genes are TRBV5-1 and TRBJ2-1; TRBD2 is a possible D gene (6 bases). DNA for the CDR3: TGCGCCAGCAGCCGTGACCCCCTGGGGGGAAGCTCCTACAATGAGCAGTTCTTC. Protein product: CASSRDPLGGSSYNEQFF.